This T cell receptor beta chain was captured by sequencing in a study of immune evolution from preneoplasia to lung adenocarcinoma. Only in-frame clones appear in the TCRdb table, and some are missing; sequencing was by immunoSEQ multiplex PCR. Among thousands of clones listed, 70% to 85% were seen once. This CDR3 spans 16 amino acids. Between the trimmed V and J ends, which lost 0 bases and 0 bases, there was a span of 7 bases. From germline, CDR1 is SGHRS and CDR2 YFSETQ. The TCR comes from a donor aged 70 or older with lung adenocarcinoma. Some clones in this sample may be carry-over from other donors' samples. The sample was FFPE atypical adenomatous hyperplasia tissue from the lung. The subset: atypical adenomatous hyperplasia (AAH), lung preneoplasia. This chain uses TRBV5-1 with TRBJ2-6; D not resolved. CDR3 sequence reads: CASSLEALSGANVLTF. CDR3 bases: TGCGCCAGCAGCTTGGAGGCTCTCTCTGGGGCCAACGTCCTGACTTTC.